This is a list of T cell receptor beta chains from one sample in a study of blood T cell repertoires in COVID-19. Some clones are missing from TCRdb's copy, which holds only in-frame ones; the method was immunoSEQ multiplex PCR. The data hold around 140,000 clones, with approximately 87% observed a single time. Sequenced input: peripheral blood. The receptors derive from a woman aged 50 to 60 with active or convalescent COVID-19. Both conserved end residues are part of each CDR3. The order of the fields is J gene, D gene, clone size, V gene, CDR3 DNA, CDR3 protein. A D gene is named only where the DNA matches it firmly. A clone size is listed for some rows: how often the clone was seen (once, few, many), or a class if it is expanded.

J gene: TRBJ2-1
D gene: .
clone size: .
V gene: TRBV4-3
CDR3 DNA: TGCGCCAGCAGCCAAGATTTCCGACAGAACAATGAGCAGTTCTTC
CDR3 protein: CASSQDFRQNNEQFF

J gene: TRBJ2-5
D gene: TRBD2
clone size: .
V gene: TRBV28
CDR3 DNA: TGTGCCAGCTCCCTAGAACTAGCGGGAGTTGCTGAGACCCAGTACTTC
CDR3 protein: CASSLELAGVAETQYF

J gene: TRBJ1-5
D gene: TRBD1
clone size: .
V gene: TRBV4-3
CDR3 DNA: TGCGCCAGCAGCCGAACAGGGGATGATCAGCCCCAGCATTTT
CDR3 protein: CASSRTGDDQPQHF

J gene: TRBJ2-1
D gene: TRBD1
clone size: .
V gene: TRBV7-9
CDR3 DNA: TGTGCCAGCAGCTCCGACAGGGGGGGGACCAATGAGCAGTTCTTC
CDR3 protein: CASSSDRGGTNEQFF

J gene: TRBJ1-5
D gene: .
clone size: .
V gene: TRBV28
CDR3 DNA: TGTGCCAGCAGCCCCTTCGGTCTCCGGGGAAGCAATCAGCCCCAGCATTTT
CDR3 protein: CASSPFGLRGSNQPQHF

J gene: TRBJ1-1
D gene: TRBD1
clone size: .
V gene: TRBV30
CDR3 DNA: TGTGCCTGGGAGGGACAGGGGGCAAACACTGAAGCTTTCTTT
CDR3 protein: CAWEGQGANTEAFF

J gene: TRBJ2-7
D gene: TRBD2
clone size: .
V gene: TRBV18
CDR3 DNA: TGTGCCAGCTCAGCTGGGACTAGCGGGATAATTCACTACGAGCAGTACTTC
CDR3 protein: CASSAGTSGIIHYEQYF

J gene: TRBJ2-5
D gene: .
clone size: .
V gene: TRBV10-3
CDR3 DNA: TGTGCCACATCCCCGGGGGGCGGCCCGGAGACCCAGTACTTC
CDR3 protein: CATSPGGGPETQYF

J gene: TRBJ2-7
D gene: .
clone size: .
V gene: TRBV29-1
CDR3 DNA: TGCAGCGTTGCAGACACCCCGCGAAACTACGAGCAGTACTTC
CDR3 protein: CSVADTPRNYEQYF

J gene: TRBJ1-6
D gene: TRBD1
clone size: .
V gene: TRBV28
CDR3 DNA: TGTGCCAGCACCCAACCCGACAGGGCTGTACCCCTCCACTTT
CDR3 protein: CASTQPDRAVPLHF

J gene: TRBJ2-2
D gene: TRBD2
clone size: .
V gene: TRBV18
CDR3 DNA: TGTGCCAGCTCACCTATCGGAGCGGGAAGCGGAGTCGGGGAGCTGTTTTTT
CDR3 protein: CASSPIGAGSGVGELFF

J gene: TRBJ1-1
D gene: .
clone size: .
V gene: TRBV29-1
CDR3 DNA: TGCAGCGTGGGGGCGGCTGAAGCTTTCTTT
CDR3 protein: CSVGAAEAFF

J gene: TRBJ2-5
D gene: TRBD2
clone size: .
V gene: TRBV9
CDR3 DNA: TGTGCCAGCAGCGCTGCGGGAGGGCAAGAGACCCAGTACTTC
CDR3 protein: CASSAAGGQETQYF

J gene: TRBJ1-1
D gene: .
clone size: .
V gene: TRBV16
CDR3 DNA: TGTGCCAGCAGCCCCCAGGAAAACACTGAAGCTTTCTTT
CDR3 protein: CASSPQENTEAFF

J gene: TRBJ2-2
D gene: TRBD2
clone size: .
V gene: TRBV28
CDR3 DNA: TGTGCCAGCAGTTTTGGAGGGAGGGGCGGGGAGCTGTTTTTT
CDR3 protein: CASSFGGRGGELFF

J gene: TRBJ1-1
D gene: TRBD1
clone size: .
V gene: TRBV9
CDR3 DNA: TGTGCCAGCAGCGTAGCGGCAGGGGGGTCTGGGGGGACTGAAGCTTTCTTT
CDR3 protein: CASSVAAGGSGGTEAFF

J gene: TRBJ1-1
D gene: .
clone size: .
V gene: TRBV3-1/TRBV3-2
CDR3 DNA: TGTGCCAGCAGCCAAGTACAGGGTGGCACTGAAGCTTTCTTT
CDR3 protein: CASSQVQGGTEAFF

J gene: TRBJ1-6
D gene: TRBD1
clone size: .
V gene: TRBV3-1/TRBV3-2
CDR3 DNA: TGTGCCAGCAGCCGCGGGGGACAGGGTGCGGGTTCACCCCTCCACTTT
CDR3 protein: CASSRGGQGAGSPLHF

J gene: TRBJ1-1
D gene: TRBD1
clone size: few
V gene: TRBV5-1
CDR3 DNA: TGCGCCAGCAGCTTGGAACAGGGGTTGAACACTGAAGCTTTCTTT
CDR3 protein: CASSLEQGLNTEAFF

J gene: TRBJ1-1
D gene: .
clone size: .
V gene: TRBV11-2
CDR3 DNA: TGTGCCAGCAGCTTCGGCGCAGGGGTGAACACTGAAGCTTTCTTT
CDR3 protein: CASSFGAGVNTEAFF

J gene: TRBJ2-3
D gene: .
clone size: .
V gene: TRBV30
CDR3 DNA: TGTGCCTGCACGGAGAGGGCTACGCAGTATTTT
CDR3 protein: CACTERATQYF

J gene: TRBJ1-5
D gene: .
clone size: .
V gene: TRBV6-2/TRBV6-3
CDR3 DNA: TGTGCCAGCAGTTTGTTCCTCCAGGGCAATCAGCCCCAGCATTTT
CDR3 protein: CASSLFLQGNQPQHF

J gene: TRBJ2-5
D gene: .
clone size: .
V gene: TRBV6-5
CDR3 DNA: TGTGCCAGCAGACAGGGCTCGGAGACCCAGTACTTC
CDR3 protein: CASRQGSETQYF

J gene: TRBJ1-1
D gene: TRBD1
clone size: .
V gene: TRBV6-5
CDR3 DNA: TGTGCCAGCAGAGACCACAGGGGGCTGGTGACTGAAGCTTTCTTT
CDR3 protein: CASRDHRGLVTEAFF

J gene: TRBJ1-1
D gene: .
clone size: .
V gene: TRBV6-2/TRBV6-3
CDR3 DNA: TGTGCCAGCAGTTACTCGCCCGACAGGCCGGGCACTGAAGCTTTCTTT
CDR3 protein: CASSYSPDRPGTEAFF

J gene: TRBJ1-2
D gene: TRBD1
clone size: .
V gene: TRBV4-2
CDR3 DNA: TGTGCCAGCAGCCATACAGGGGACCCTGGCTACACCTTC
CDR3 protein: CASSHTGDPGYTF

J gene: TRBJ2-1
D gene: TRBD2
clone size: .
V gene: TRBV15
CDR3 DNA: TGTGCCACCAGCATAGGGAGCGGGAGTAAGGATGAGCAGTTCTTC
CDR3 protein: CATSIGSGSKDEQFF

J gene: TRBJ1-6
D gene: TRBD1
clone size: .
V gene: TRBV15
CDR3 DNA: TGTGCCACCCAACTAAGACAGGGGAAATCACCCCTCCACTTT
CDR3 protein: CATQLRQGKSPLHF

J gene: TRBJ1-5
D gene: .
clone size: once
V gene: TRBV19
CDR3 DNA: TGTGCCAGTAGTATTATAGATTATAGCAATCAGCCCCAGCATTTT
CDR3 protein: CASSIIDYSNQPQHF

J gene: TRBJ2-2
D gene: .
clone size: .
V gene: TRBV6-5
CDR3 DNA: TGTGCCAGCACCAACCAGGTGCCAGCCGGGGAGCTGTTTTTT
CDR3 protein: CASTNQVPAGELFF

J gene: TRBJ1-5
D gene: .
clone size: .
V gene: TRBV7-9
CDR3 DNA: TGTGCCAGCAGCTTAGTAGGAGGGGAGGATCAGCCCCAGCATTTT
CDR3 protein: CASSLVGGEDQPQHF

J gene: TRBJ2-2
D gene: TRBD2
clone size: .
V gene: TRBV28
CDR3 DNA: TGTGCCAGCAGTTTAGGTCTAGCGGGGAGCGGGGAGCTGTTTTTT
CDR3 protein: CASSLGLAGSGELFF

J gene: TRBJ1-1
D gene: .
clone size: .
V gene: TRBV7-3
CDR3 DNA: TGTGCCAGCAGCTCCCTGACAGTTAAGAACACTGAAGCTTTCTTT
CDR3 protein: CASSSLTVKNTEAFF

J gene: TRBJ1-6
D gene: TRBD1
clone size: .
V gene: TRBV9
CDR3 DNA: TGTGCCAGCAGCGTCCGGGACAGGGATAATTCACCCCTCCACTTT
CDR3 protein: CASSVRDRDNSPLHF

J gene: TRBJ1-1
D gene: .
clone size: .
V gene: TRBV12-3/TRBV12-4
CDR3 DNA: TGTGCCAGCAGCCGCGACATAAACACTGAAGCTTTCTTT
CDR3 protein: CASSRDINTEAFF

J gene: TRBJ2-7
D gene: TRBD1
clone size: .
V gene: TRBV19
CDR3 DNA: TGTGCCAGTAGTATAGGGATTCCGGGACAGGCCGAGACGCGGTACTTC
CDR3 protein: CASSIGIPGQAETRYF

J gene: TRBJ2-7
D gene: TRBD2
clone size: .
V gene: TRBV28
CDR3 DNA: TGTGCCAGCAGTACAGACAGGGGGAGAACTAGCGGGAGCTTTGGGGGCTCCTACGAGCAGTACTTC
CDR3 protein: CASSTDRGRTSGSFGGSYEQYF

J gene: TRBJ2-3
D gene: .
clone size: .
V gene: TRBV7-3
CDR3 DNA: TGTGCCAGCAGCTCACTCAGGGCCCCCACAGATACGCAGTATTTT
CDR3 protein: CASSSLRAPTDTQYF

J gene: TRBJ2-4
D gene: .
clone size: .
V gene: TRBV7-2
CDR3 DNA: TGTGCCAGCAGCTTAGCGCCGAACAGGGAGAACATTCAGTACTTC
CDR3 protein: CASSLAPNRENIQYF

J gene: TRBJ2-7
D gene: .
clone size: .
V gene: TRBV15
CDR3 DNA: TGTGCCACCAGCAGAGATCAAACTTTTTCCTACGAGCAGTACTTC
CDR3 protein: CATSRDQTFSYEQYF

J gene: TRBJ2-2
D gene: TRBD2
clone size: .
V gene: TRBV4-2
CDR3 DNA: TGTGCCAGCAGCCAAGAGACTAGCGCTACCGGGGAGCTGTTTTTT
CDR3 protein: CASSQETSATGELFF

J gene: TRBJ2-2
D gene: TRBD2
clone size: .
V gene: TRBV7-2
CDR3 DNA: TGTGCCAGCAGCTTTCCCGCCCCCGGGGGGGCCATGAACACCGGGGAGCTGTTTTTT
CDR3 protein: CASSFPAPGGAMNTGELFF